One sample yielded the 29 T cell receptor beta chains listed below, sequenced in a study of shared clonotypes between healthy human individuals. Assay used: immunoSEQ multiplex PCR; TCRdb lists only in-frame clones, some missing. The sample records about a million clones, roughly 80% being singletons. Sequences were obtained from memory CD4+ T cells sorted from blood. Subset in this sample: CD45RA-negative fraction. The receptor set was obtained from a man between 18 and 29 years old in good health.

The count of this clone is one. The rearrangement links TRBV9 to TRBJ2-3, with 10 bases aligning to TRBD2. Germline lookup yields CDR1 SGDLS and CDR2 YYNGEE. V was pared by 1 base and J by 3 bases, with 8 bases of the junction left unmatched. The CDR3 has 17 residues. CDR3 amino acids: CASSVRASGGTTDTQYF. CDR3 DNA sequence: TGTGCCAGCAGCGTAAGGGCTAGCGGGGGAACGACAGATACGCAGTATTTT.

The V call is TRBV2, the J call TRBJ2-3; maybe TRBD1 (6 bases). Trimming took off 4 bases at V and 1 base at J, with 12 bases between the two ends. The germline gives CDR1 SNHLY, CDR2 FYNNEI. This CDR3 spans 15 amino acids. CDR3: CASSVSRGGTDTQYF. The CDR3 region has the DNA TGTGCCAGCAGTGTTTCCAGGGGAGGCACAGATACGCAGTATTTT.

This clone has just one count. This chain connects TRBV29-1 to TRBJ2-7; 9 nucleotides align to TRBD2. Germline CDR1 SQVTM, CDR2 ANQGSEA. The junction had 1 base not matched to a gene; V was cut back by 4 bases and J by 0 bases. The CDR3 length is 13 residues. CDR3 in amino acids: CSVVAGDSYEQYF. CDR3 coding DNA: TGCAGCGTTGTAGCGGGAGACTCCTACGAGCAGTACTTC.

The V gene is TRBV4-3, the J gene TRBJ1-2; 10 bases are shared with TRBD1. V lost 0 bases and J lost 3; bases outside the gene matches: 1. The length of the CDR3 is 15 residues. In germline, CDR1 is LGHNA, CDR2 YSLEER. This CDR3 is CASSQEGTGDYGYTF. CDR3 sequence (DNA): TGCGCCAGCAGCCAAGAAGGGACAGGGGACTATGGCTACACCTTC.

The V call is TRBV19, the J call TRBJ2-2; no clear D. V was pared by 5 bases and J by 0 bases, with 10 bases between. Germline V gene data show CDR1 as LNHDA and CDR2 as SQIVND (reference sequence). The CDR3 sequence is 15 residues long. This CDR3 is CASSLGRANTGELFF. The CDR3, as DNA: TGTGCCAGTAGTTTGGGAAGAGCGAACACCGGGGAGCTGTTTTTT.

This clone occurred once. This chain joins TRBV27 and TRBJ1-6, with 8 positions matching TRBD1. This CDR3 contains 18 residues. With V trimmed by 5 bases and J by 0 bases, 9 bases remained unmatched. Germline-derived CDR1 and CDR2 are MNHEY and SMNVEV (reference sequence). In DNA form, the CDR3 reads TGTGCCAGCAGTCCAGGACAGGGACGGAGCTCCTATAATTCACCCCTCCACTTT. Translating it yields CASSPGQGRSSYNSPLHF.

The chain is built from TRBV11-2 and TRBJ1-1; 7 bases fit TRBD1. Trimming cost V 4 bases and J 4 bases; bases outside gene matches: 9. CDR1 and CDR2 (germline): SGHAT, FQNNGV. The CDR3 totals 15 residues. The chain's CDR3 is CASSYGDRVSTEAFF. The CDR3 DNA sequence: TGTGCCAGCAGCTACGGAGACAGGGTATCCACTGAAGCTTTCTTT.

CDR3 nucleotide sequence: TGTGCCAGCCTCAGCAGCTACGAGCAGTACTTC. Its protein is CASLSSYEQYF. This sequence joins TRBV6-1 and TRBJ2-7; D gene ambiguous. The CDR3 sequence is 11 residues long. Germline V lookup: CDR1 MNHNS, CDR2 SASEGT. The V end was cut by 8 bases, the J end by 3 bases, with 8 bases between.

This rearrangement joins TRBV6-5 to TRBJ2-7; D might be TRBD2 (5 bases). Trimming took off 5 bases at V and 0 bases at J, with 11 bases between the two ends. The germline V gene has CDR1 MNHEY and CDR2 SVGAGI. The CDR3 length is 14 residues. The CDR3 loop reads CASSPSGASYEQYF. CDR3 nucleotide sequence: TGTGCCAGCAGTCCGAGCGGAGCCTCCTACGAGCAGTACTTC.

In the case of this clone: Other DNA sequences within the sample encode an identical CDR3. The gene calls are TRBV18 and TRBJ1-1; unclear D gene. V dropped 6 bases and J dropped 1 base, with 9 bases sitting between them. The CDR3 length is 13 residues. Germline values: CDR1 KGHSH, CDR2 LQKENI. The CDR3 DNA is TGTGCCAGCTCCTCCGACAAGAACACTGAAGCTTTCTTT. Translation gives CASSSDKNTEAFF.

As for this clone: At one of its ends the junction is not consistent with the germline gene, which may arise from a read error. This rearrangement joins TRBV19 to TRBJ1-4; weak D call: TRBD1 (5 bases). Germline-derived CDR1 and CDR2 are LNHDA and SQIVND (reference sequence). The CDR3 is made up of 13 amino acids. The CDR3 bases are TGTGCCAGTGGTATACCAGGGAATGAAAAACTGTTTTTT. Translation: CASGIPGNEKLFF.

This clone occurred once. The gene calls are TRBV7-8 and TRBJ2-2, with 8 bases lining up with TRBD1. Trimming took 6 bases from V and 7 from J; bases not matched to a gene: 7. Germline-derived CDR1 and CDR2 are SGHVS and FQNEAQ. This CDR3 region has 14 residues. CDR3 DNA sequence: TGTGCCAGCAGACCCGGACAGGGCGTCGGGGAGCTGTTTTTT. Its protein is CASRPGQGVGELFF.

This clone showed up just a few times. The junction differs from germline at one of its ends, possibly a read error. The V gene is TRBV5-1, the J gene TRBJ1-5; D might be TRBD1 (6 bases). Germline values: CDR1 SGHRS, CDR2 YFSETQ. The CDR3 covers 14 residues. CDR3 protein: CASSLDSLNQPQHF. The DNA of the CDR3 is TGCGCCAGCAGTTTGGACAGCCTCAATCAGCCCCAGCATTTT.

The chain couples TRBV7-9 to TRBJ2-7, with 7 bases fitting TRBD2. CDR1 and CDR2 (germline): SEHNR, FQNEAQ (reference sequence). The V segment lost 6 bases and the J segment 1 base; nucleotides outside the gene matches: 6. This CDR3 contains 14 residues. The CDR3 region is CASRASGRSYEQYF. CDR3 nucleotides: TGTGCCAGCAGGGCTAGCGGACGATCCTACGAGCAGTACTTC.

There are a few counts of this clone. This sequence joins TRBV19 and TRBJ1-1, with D maybe TRBD1 (5 bases). V shed 7 bases and J shed 0 bases, with 12 bases lying between them. Per the germline V gene, CDR1 is LNHDA and CDR2 is SQIVND (reference sequence). The CDR3 loop spans 14 amino acids. DNA for the CDR3: TGTGCCAGTATGACAGCTAACTTGAACACTGAAGCTTTCTTT. Encoded protein: CASMTANLNTEAFF.

The rearrangement joins TRBV30 to TRBJ2-3; 9 bases are shared with TRBD2. V lost 3 bases and J lost 7; bases outside the gene matches: 8. This CDR3 has 14 amino acids. Per germline, CDR1 GTSNPN and CDR2 SVGIG (reference sequence). CDR3 coding DNA: TGTGCCTGGAGCCGGGCTAGCGGGGTAAATACGCAGTATTTT. Amino acids: CAWSRASGVNTQYF.

This chain links TRBV18 with TRBJ2-3; D is possibly TRBD1 or TRBD2 (5 bases each). Trimming took off 2 bases at V and 1 base at J, with 10 bases between the two ends. In germline, CDR1 is KGHSH, CDR2 LQKENI. The CDR3 loop spans 15 amino acids. For the CDR3, the DNA is TGTGCCAGCTCACCATGGGGGTCGGGCACAGATACGCAGTATTTT. Translating it yields CASSPWGSGTDTQYF.

The rearrangement joins TRBV18 to TRBJ1-2, with no clear D. The CDR3 runs to 13 residues. Trimming pared 5 bases from V and 1 base from J, leaving 8 bases between. The germline CDR1 and CDR2 sequences are KGHSH and LQKENI. As DNA, the CDR3 is TGTGCCAGCTCAGAGGGAAGTAACTATGGCTACACCTTC. This gives the protein CASSEGSNYGYTF.

The chain combines TRBV5-4 with TRBJ1-1; 8 bases line up with TRBD1. The trim removed 4 bases at V and 10 bases at J, leaving 6 bases unmatched. The CDR3 sequence is 12 residues long. Germline V gene sequence: CDR1 SGHNT, CDR2 YYREEE (reference sequence). CDR3 region: CASSPQGVGAFF. CDR3 bases: TGTGCCAGCAGCCCACAGGGGGTAGGAGCTTTCTTT.

V and J are TRBV6-5 and TRBJ1-2; 7 bases match TRBD1. The CDR3 is made up of 13 amino acids. The V gene's germline CDR1 is MNHEY and CDR2 SVGAGI. V lost 6 bases to trimming and J lost 8 bases; unmatched junction nucleotides: 9. The CDR3 sequence: CASSPRQGRGYTF. The CDR3, as DNA: TGTGCCAGCAGCCCCCGACAGGGAAGGGGCTACACCTTC.

CDR3 DNA: TGTGCCAGCACCTCGGGGGGCGCGGAGACCCAGTACTTC. Its translation is CASTSGGAETQYF. This chain joins TRBV5-5 and TRBJ2-5; TRBD2 is a possible D gene (7 bases). The CDR3 contains 13 residues. Germline CDR1 reads SGHKS; CDR2 reads YYEKEE (reference sequence). V was shortened by 6 bases and J by 5 bases, with 14 bases between the two germline ends.

The chain links TRBV6-1 to TRBJ1-2; D might be TRBD1 (5 bases). CDR1 and CDR2 from the germline V gene are MNHNS and SASEGT. The V gene lost 3 bases and the J gene lost 2 bases, with 10 bases spanning the gap. The CDR3 runs to 14 residues. This chain's CDR3 is CASSDPTVNYGYTF. CDR3 DNA sequence: TGTGCCAGCAGTGATCCGACAGTGAACTATGGCTACACCTTC.

The gene calls are TRBV7-2 and TRBJ2-5; D gene ambiguous. The germline V gene encodes CDR1 SGHTA and CDR2 FQGNSA. Trimming cost V 1 base and J 5 bases, with 11 bases left between them. The CDR3 contains 14 residues. CDR3 region: CASSLGNAGETQYF. CDR3 bases: TGTGCCAGCAGCTTAGGCAATGCTGGGGAGACCCAGTACTTC.

This clone has only one observation. This chain uses TRBV6-5 with TRBJ1-2; TRBD1 aligns across 11 bases. Unmatched junction bases numbered 6, after V lost 5 bases and J lost 4 bases. Germline V CDR1 and CDR2: MNHEY, SVGAGI. This CDR3 is 15 amino acids long. The DNA of the CDR3 is TGTGCCAGCAGTCAAACCGGGACAGGGGGCTATGGCTACACCTTC. It specifies CASSQTGTGGYGYTF.

The chain joins TRBV5-1 to TRBJ1-4; D unclear. The germline CDR1 and CDR2 sequences are SGHRS and YFSETQ. The length of the CDR3 is 14 residues. V was cut by 3 bases and J by 4 bases, with 10 bases left in between. The CDR3 DNA sequence: TGCGCCAGCAGCTCTGACCCAGTTAATGAAAAACTGTTTTTT. Its protein product is CASSSDPVNEKLFF.

The J gene is TRBJ2-2, the V gene TRBV19; 9 bases match TRBD1. The CDR3 is 15 residues long. CDR1 and CDR2 (germline): LNHDA, SQIVND (reference sequence). After removal of 6 bases from V and 4 bases from J, the junction contained 6 bases not matched to a gene. CDR3 bases: TGTGCCAGTAGCAAGCAGACAGGGGGCACCGGGGAGCTGTTTTTT. Translated: CASSKQTGGTGELFF.

The gene calls are TRBV19 and TRBJ1-3; no definite D call. The CDR3 contains 13 residues. Germline V gives CDR1 LNHDA, CDR2 SQIVND (reference sequence). V lost 8 bases to trimming and J lost 0 bases, with 8 bases between them. CDR3 sequence reads: CASRSSSGNTIYF. CDR3 DNA sequence: TGTGCCAGTCGGAGTTCCTCTGGAAACACCATATATTTT. Filled out from reference TRBV19 and TRBJ1-3, the complete variable domain reads DGGITQSPKYLFRKEGQNVTLSCEQNLNHDAMYWYRQDPGQGLRLIYYSQIVNDFQKGDIAEGYSVSREKKESFPLTVTSAQKNPTAFYLCASRSSSGNTIYFGEGSWLTVV.

The V call is TRBV7-6, the J call TRBJ2-3; D gene unclear. The V gene lost 5 bases and the J gene lost 2 bases, with 5 bases spanning the gap. The CDR3 is 12 residues long. Germline V CDR1 and CDR2: SGHVS, FNYEAQ. The CDR3 reads CASSPHTDTQYF. The CDR3 DNA sequence: TGTGCCAGCAGCCCACACACAGATACGCAGTATTTT.

J is TRBJ2-7 and V is TRBV1. TRBV1 is shown as a pseudogene. CDR3 length: 16 amino acids. The CDR3 spells CTSSHRFWQPFYEQYF. For the CDR3, the DNA is TGCACCAGCAGCCACCGTTTTTGGCAGCCATTTTACGAGCAGTACTTC.